This passage covers 30 T cell receptor beta chains from one sample sequenced in a study of blood T cell repertoires in COVID-19. The assay was immunoSEQ multiplex PCR, and TCRdb's table has in-frame clones only and misses some. The sample records about 200,000 clones, 70% to 90% being singletons. Material for sequencing was peripheral blood. The receptors stem from a human donor with active or convalescent COVID-19. The donor label of this sample is uncertain.

The chain combines TRBV15 with TRBJ1-4; D remains unclear. Trimming took off 3 bases at V and 7 bases at J, with 15 bases between the two ends. The CDR3 has 15 amino acids. The germline CDR1 and CDR2 sequences are LNHNV and YYDKDF (reference sequence). Here the CDR3 DNA reads TGTGCCACCAGCAGCGAGGGTGGAGTTGGTGAAAAACTGTTTTTT. Translating gives CATSSEGGVGEKLFF.

The rearrangement uses TRBV30 and TRBJ2-5; 9 bases are a match to TRBD2. Germline V gene data show CDR1 as GTSNPN and CDR2 as SVGIG (reference sequence). Trimming cost V 5 bases and J 7 bases; bases outside gene matches: 11. This CDR3 has 14 residues. CDR3 coding DNA: TGTGCCTGGGGGATTAGCGGGGGCCGGGGGACCCAGTACTTC. It codes for CAWGISGGRGTQYF.

In this sample, this clone turned up once. The rearrangement links TRBV9 to TRBJ2-3; 8 positions match TRBD1. The CDR3 length is 17 residues. CDR1 is SGDLS, CDR2 YYNGEE, per germline. The V and J ends lost 0 bases and 1 base, in that order; junction bases with no gene match: 7. The DNA of the CDR3 is TGTGCCAGCAGCGTAGTAGGGACGACAGGGGGCACAGATACGCAGTATTTT. It specifies CASSVVGTTGGTDTQYF. The whole variable domain, remainder taken from reference TRBV9 and TRBJ2-3, is DSGVTQTPKHLITATGQRVTLRCSPRSGDLSVYWYQQSLDQGLQFLIQYYNGEERAKGNILERFSAQQFPDLHSELNLSSLELGDSALYFCASSVVGTTGGTDTQYFGPGTRLTVL.

The V and J genes are TRBV3-1 (or the pseudogene TRBV3-2) and TRBJ1-1; D unresolved. CDR1 and CDR2 from the germline V gene are LGHDT and YNNKEL (reference sequence). V was trimmed by 2 bases and J by 0 bases, leaving 7 bases between them. This CDR3 has 14 amino acids. The CDR3 DNA follows: TGTGCCAGCAGCCAACAGATTTTGAACACTGAAGCTTTCTTT. Protein sequence: CASSQQILNTEAFF.

The rearrangement uses TRBV5-5 and TRBJ2-2; possible D gene TRBD1, 5 bases. CDR3 size: 16 residues. CDR1 and CDR2 (germline): SGHKS, YYEKEE (reference sequence). V was trimmed by 4 bases and J by 0 bases, leaving 13 bases between them. Here the CDR3 DNA reads TGTGCCAGCAGCGGGGCAGGGCCCACGAACACCGGGGAGCTGTTTTTT. It is translated as CASSGAGPTNTGELFF.

This rearrangement joins TRBV11-3 to TRBJ2-2; TRBD2 aligns across 10 bases. J gave up 2 bases and V 6 bases, and 6 bases lay outside the gene matches. Looked up from germline, CDR1 is SGHNT and CDR2 is YENEEA. The CDR3 spans 16 residues. This CDR3 is CASSAGLAVNTGELFF. The CDR3 region has the DNA TGTGCCAGCAGTGCTGGACTAGCGGTTAACACCGGGGAGCTGTTTTTT.

The chain carries TRBV10-3 and TRBJ2-7; D may be TRBD1 (5 bases). Germline lookup yields CDR1 ENHRY and CDR2 SYGVKD. Trimming pared 5 bases from V and 5 bases from J, leaving 10 bases between. This CDR3 region has 12 residues. Written as DNA, the CDR3 is TGTGCCATCAGTCGCCCAGGGAACGAGCAGTACTTC. This encodes CAISRPGNEQYF.

Here the CDR3 reads CASSLAGGYGYTF. The CDR3 coding sequence is TGTGCCAGCAGCTTAGCGGGGGGCTATGGCTACACCTTC. V and J are TRBV7-2 and TRBJ1-2; D may be TRBD1 (5 bases). The CDR3 spans 13 residues. Germline CDR1 SGHTA, CDR2 FQGNSA. Between the trimmed V and J ends, which lost 0 bases and 4 bases, there was a span of 6 bases.

This clone has a single count. V gene TRBV2 combines with J gene TRBJ2-2; D possibly corresponds to TRBD2 (6 bases). V lost 5 bases, J lost 4 bases, and 20 bases lay in between. The CDR3 consists of 17 residues. Germline-derived CDR1 and CDR2 are SNHLY and FYNNEI. The CDR3: CASSFTSTGAATGELFF. Here the CDR3 DNA reads TGTGCCAGCAGTTTCACCTCAACGGGAGCCGCCACCGGGGAGCTGTTTTTT.

The chain links TRBV27 to TRBJ2-7; the D gene is possibly TRBD2 (5 bases). The CDR3 is 16 residues long. With 1 base removed from V and 2 bases from J, the gap between germline ends came to 15 bases. Germline CDR1 reads MNHEY; CDR2 reads SMNVEV (reference sequence). This chain's CDR3 is CASSLYDLLGAYEQYF. The DNA for the CDR3 is TGTGCCAGCAGTTTATATGACCTCCTCGGGGCCTACGAGCAGTACTTC.

The rearrangement joins TRBV5-1 to TRBJ1-2; weak D call: TRBD1 (6 bases). The CDR3 contains 15 residues. Trimming removed 2 bases at V and 10 bases at J, with 21 bases between. Germline CDR1 is SGHRS and CDR2 is YFSETQ. The DNA for the CDR3 is TGCGCCAGCAGCTTATCTGGTGGGACCCAGGGGATCTACACCTTC. Amino acid sequence: CASSLSGGTQGIYTF.

V and J are TRBV7-2 and TRBJ2-3; 7 positions match TRBD2. CDR3 length: 15 amino acids. Germline CDR1 and CDR2: SGHTA and FQGNSA. Trimming at V came to 1 base and at J to 3 bases, leaving 4 bases not matched to a gene. Here the CDR3 reads CASSLGLRGTDTQYF. In DNA form, the CDR3 reads TGTGCCAGCAGCTTAGGTTTGCGGGGGACAGATACGCAGTATTTT.

V usage is TRBV4-1 and J usage is TRBJ2-7; a possible D gene is TRBD2 (6 bases). The V and J ends lost 3 bases and 7 bases respectively, with 13 bases between them. From germline, CDR1 is MGHRA and CDR2 YSYEKL. CDR3 size: 13 residues. The CDR3 region is CASSHREGGEQYF. In DNA, the CDR3 is TGCGCCAGCAGCCATCGAGAAGGAGGGGAGCAGTACTTC.

This clone is a singleton in its sample. The V call is TRBV15, the J call TRBJ1-5, with D possibly TRBD1 on 6 matching bases. CDR3 length equals 13 residues. Germline V CDR1 and CDR2: LNHNV, YYDKDF (reference sequence). V dropped 0 bases and J dropped 11 bases, with 11 bases sitting between them. CDR3 in DNA: TGTGCCACCAGCAGAGATAAGGGGGGGACCCAGCATTTT. Its translation is CATSRDKGGTQHF.

The chain carries TRBV28 and TRBJ2-3, with TRBD2 identical over 12 bases. The ends lost 5 bases at V and 5 bases at J; junction bases unmatched: 11. This CDR3 is 17 amino acids long. Germline-derived CDR1 and CDR2 are MDHEN and SYDVKM. CDR3 nucleotide sequence: TGTGCCAGCAGTCCTAGCGGGGGGGCCGAGGGGAAAGATACGCAGTATTTT. Translation: CASSPSGGAEGKDTQYF.

J is TRBJ2-7 and V is TRBV6-6; D is perhaps TRBD1 (6 bases). Germline V lookup: CDR1 MNHNY, CDR2 SVGAGI (reference sequence). This CDR3 comprises 15 residues. V lost 6 bases, J lost 7 bases, and 22 bases lay in between. CDR3 region: CASSRTQGSDEEQYF. In DNA form, the CDR3 reads TGTGCCAGCAGCAGAACACAGGGCTCTGATGAAGAGCAGTACTTC.

This clone came up once. The V call is TRBV5-6, the J call TRBJ1-4; a possible D gene is TRBD1 (6 bases). This CDR3 has 14 amino acids. The V gene's germline CDR1 is SGHDT and CDR2 YYEEEE. V lost 0 bases and J lost 8, with 11 bases in between. The CDR3 is CASSLAGGNEKLFF. CDR3 coding DNA: TGTGCCAGCAGCTTGGCGGGGGGCAACGAAAAACTGTTTTTT.

The genes are TRBV10-1 and TRBJ1-2; 12 nucleotides match TRBD1. This CDR3 is built from 14 residues. V dropped 5 bases and J dropped 7; count of bases not matched to a gene: 5. The germline CDR1 and CDR2 sequences are WNHNN and SYGVQD (reference sequence). CDR3 sequence: CASSPGQGAVGYTF. Written as DNA, the CDR3 is TGCGCCAGCAGTCCGGGACAGGGGGCAGTTGGCTACACCTTC.

The gene calls are TRBV4-2 and TRBJ2-3; D unclear. Trimming stripped 1 base from V and 6 bases from J, with 11 bases between. The germline V gene encodes CDR1 LGHNA and CDR2 YNFKEQ. This CDR3 region has 14 residues. CDR3 sequence (DNA): TGTGCCAGCAGCCAAGGGGCTGGGCCCGATACGCAGTATTTT. Translating gives CASSQGAGPDTQYF.

This clone was recorded only once. The V gene is TRBV3-1 (or the pseudogene TRBV3-2), the J gene TRBJ2-2; the D gene is possibly TRBD2 (6 bases). Trimming stripped 7 bases from V and 0 bases from J, with 12 bases between. CDR3 length: 15 amino acids. Germline V gene data show CDR1 as LGHDT and CDR2 as YNNKEL (reference sequence). The CDR3, as DNA: TGTGCCAGCATCGCGGGACTCACGAACACCGGGGAGCTGTTTTTT. Its translation: CASIAGLTNTGELFF.

The rearrangement links TRBV6-5 to TRBJ2-1, with 10 bases identical to TRBD1. The germline CDR1 and CDR2 sequences are MNHEY and SVGAGI. The CDR3 consists of 15 residues. With V trimmed by 5 bases and J by 8 bases, 9 bases remained unmatched. In nucleotides, the CDR3 is TGTGCCAGCAGTCTTGGACAGGGGGGAGTGTATGAGCAGTTCTTC. It is translated as CASSLGQGGVYEQFF.

In nucleotides, the CDR3 is TGTGCCACCAGCAGTACCCCACTAGAAGCTGAGCAGTTCTTC. Encoded protein: CATSSTPLEAEQFF. The chain links TRBV15 to TRBJ2-1; a weak D match, TRBD2 (5 bases). V shed 3 bases and J shed 9 bases, with 15 bases lying between them. Germline V gene data show CDR1 as LNHNV and CDR2 as YYDKDF (reference sequence). There are 14 residues in the CDR3.

The chain is built from TRBV2 and TRBJ1-1; D not certain. Trimming took 4 bases from V and 1 from J, leaving 10 bases between them. CDR1 and CDR2 from the germline V gene are SNHLY and FYNNEI. This CDR3 has 14 residues. CDR3 residues: CASSGLQANTEAFF. CDR3 nucleotides: TGTGCCAGCAGTGGTTTGCAGGCGAACACTGAAGCTTTCTTT.

V usage is TRBV5-1 and J usage is TRBJ2-1; D remains ambiguous. V was trimmed by 4 bases and J by 8 bases, leaving 13 bases between them. This CDR3 is 13 amino acids long. Germline CDR1 reads SGHRS; CDR2 reads YFSETQ. The CDR3 region has the DNA TGCGCCAGCAGCCCCCTCTACTCGGATGAGCAGTTCTTC. It yields the protein CASSPLYSDEQFF.

The chain has TRBV11-3 and TRBJ2-2; TRBD1 matches at 7 bases. The germline V gene encodes CDR1 SGHNT and CDR2 YENEEA. CDR3 length: 16 residues. Trimming cost V 4 bases and J 1 base; bases outside gene matches: 6. The CDR3 loop is CASSSRGQVNTGELFF. CDR3 nucleotides: TGTGCCAGCAGCTCGCGAGGACAGGTGAACACCGGGGAGCTGTTTTTT. The full variable domain, rest sourced from reference TRBV11-3 and TRBJ2-2, is EAGVVQSPRYKIIEKKQPVAFWCNPISGHNTLYWYLQNLGQGPELLIRYENEEAVDDSQLPKDRFSAERLKGVDSTLKIQPAELGDSAVYLCASSSRGQVNTGELFFGEGSRLTVL.

On this clone itself: A read error may produce the germline difference seen at one junction end. This rearrangement joins TRBV12-3 or TRBV12-4 to TRBJ2-1; maybe TRBD1 (6 bases). The CDR3 length is 12 residues. The CDR3 reads CAAGGEYNEQFF. The CDR3, as DNA: TGCGCGGCTGGGGGCGAATACAATGAGCAGTTCTTC.

This clone was seen more than once but under ten times. The rearrangement joins TRBV5-1 to TRBJ2-1; 14 bases align to TRBD2. CDR3 size: 19 residues. CDR1 SGHRS and CDR2 YFSETQ come from the germline V gene. Germline trimming cut 6 bases from V and 0 bases from J; bases unmatched to any gene: 11. In nucleotides, the CDR3 is TGCGCCAGCACCCCCTTGGGACTAGCGGGGGTCAGCTCCTACAATGAGCAGTTCTTC. It translates to CASTPLGLAGVSSYNEQFF.

This clone is a singleton in its sample. The chain links TRBV6-5 to TRBJ1-2; D not resolved. Trimming left V 8 bases short and J 8 bases short, with 12 bases between. The CDR3 length is 11 residues. CDR1 is MNHEY, CDR2 SVGAGI, per germline. The CDR3 reads CASGTPEGYTF. CDR3 nucleotide sequence: TGTGCCAGCGGTACTCCGGAGGGCTACACCTTC.

The rearrangement links TRBV2 to TRBJ2-5, with unresolved D. CDR3 length: 14 amino acids. V was pared by 0 bases and J by 2 bases, with 7 bases between. Germline lookup yields CDR1 SNHLY and CDR2 FYNNEI. The DNA of the CDR3 is TGTGCCAGCAGTGAAGCCCCTAGTCAAGAGACCCAGTACTTC. Translation: CASSEAPSQETQYF.

This clone appeared a few times. The J gene is TRBJ1-1, the V gene TRBV27; 7 bases are a match to TRBD1. Germline V gene data show CDR1 as MNHEY and CDR2 as SMNVEV (reference sequence). The CDR3 extends over 14 amino acids. V lost 1 base to trimming and J lost 7 bases; unmatched junction nucleotides: 6. This CDR3 is CASSLLGQTFEAFF. The CDR3 coding sequence is TGTGCCAGCAGTTTATTGGGACAGACCTTTGAAGCTTTCTTT.